This T cell receptor beta chain was sequenced for a study of T cells after yellow fever vaccination (dated by TCRdb to the late 2010s). Background on the whole study: The SMART-Seq v4 Ultra Low Input RNA kit was used to prepare libraries from fractions with low cell numbers. To track T-cell clones before and after primary and booster YFV17D yellow fever vaccination, bulk TCR alpha and beta repertoires were sequenced longitudinally. Two healthy male donors made up the cohort, one aged 18 to 29 years and the other aged 30 to 40 years. Blood samples were taken at several timepoints before and after primary and secondary immunization, and bulk PBMC replicates and cell subsets were isolated.

Taken with the paper, the label for treatment or condition translates to: live attenuated yellow fever vaccine strain. At each blood-draw timepoint, two biological replicates of bulk PBMCs were collected. PBMCs were isolated from peripheral blood using a standard Ficoll-Paque protocol. TriZol was used to extract RNA from bulk PBMCs, CD4 and CD8 fractions, and dextramer-positive and dextramer-negative fractions. Measured from the cysteine to the phenylalanine, the CDR3 is 13 residues long. Of the read, only the CDR3 DNA is kept; its 39 bases are in frame from base 1. For CDR1 and CDR2, the germline V gene lists SGHTA and FQGNSA. The junction carries 6 bases between V and J, which are trimmed by 3 bases and 1 base respectively. Study-wide findings and limitations: Because abundant contaminating clonotypes from the bulk population could be contained in FACS-sorted repertoires, computational filtering was required. Most clones expanded after primary vaccination (96% of CD4 and 70% to 90% of CD8) were re-detected after the booster, suggesting that broad memory maintenance occurred. Because the study included only a couple of donors, the extent to which the findings can be generalized is limited. Compared with the primary T-cell response, the secondary T-cell response was weaker but faster, peaking on day 5 rather than day 15. A small fraction of clonotypes showed up in both the CD4 and CD8 compartments, probably as a result of convergent recombination.

TCR cDNA was made using 5'RACE template switching, a step that added a universal primer site and unique molecular identifiers. Priming of cDNA synthesis was performed from both the TCR alpha and TCR beta constant segments. Library amplification involved two PCR steps, and the second step added sample barcodes and sequencing adapters. Sequencing of libraries was performed on Illumina HiSeq 2500 (2x100 bp) or NovaSeq (2x150 bp). As for the authors' bioinformatics: Demultiplexing of reads and collapsing into UMI consensus sequences were performed with MIGEC, and V(D)J alignment was carried out with MiXCR. Clonotypes responding to the vaccine were identified with edgeR on replicate PBMC samples, with the criteria of FDR below 0.01 and a log2 fold change above 5 up to day 15. CD4 or CD8 identity was assigned to each bulk clonotype according to whether the clonotype was present at higher abundance in the sequenced CD4 repertoire or the sequenced CD8 repertoire. TCRdb applied fastp at Q25 and MiXCR to the public reads, then kept only in-frame beta chains. Each entry merges the rows of one CDR3 protein and shows their most common DNA and genes. The V and J calls follow TCRdb's processing rather than the paper's. Across this sample there are a few hundred thousand distinct CDR3 sequences, with roughly 10% seen only once. The top ten clonotypes cover roughly 18% of the sample.

With regard to this clonotype: The antigen it recognizes is unknown. No base quality values were provided; no much bigger clone lies one nucleotide off.

This receptor chain uses TRBV7-2 and TRBJ1-2; there is no confident call for the D gene. The sample was PBMCs, taken on the day of the first yellow fever vaccination. This TCR came from a young man who received the YFV17D yellow fever vaccine. The CDR3 has the sequence CASSFRVNYGYTF. The nucleotide sequence reads TGTGCCAGCAGCTTCAGAGTTAACTATGGCTACACCTTC.